This T cell receptor (beta chain) was profiled in a study of T cells after yellow fever vaccination (dated by TCRdb to between 2019 and 2020). About the investigation overall: Libraries from fractions with low cell numbers were prepared with the SMART-Seq v4 Ultra Low Input RNA kit. To track T-cell clones before and after primary and booster YFV17D yellow fever vaccination, bulk TCR alpha and beta repertoires were sequenced longitudinally. Two healthy male donors made up the cohort, one aged 18 to 29 years and the other aged 30 to 40 years. Blood samples were taken at several timepoints before and after primary and secondary immunization, and bulk PBMC replicates and cell subsets were isolated.

What the treatment or condition label conveys for this sample: live attenuated yellow fever vaccine strain. At each blood-draw timepoint, two biological replicates of bulk PBMCs were obtained. A standard Ficoll-Paque protocol was used to isolate PBMCs from peripheral blood. TriZol was used to extract RNA from bulk PBMCs, CD4 and CD8 fractions, and dextramer-positive and dextramer-negative fractions. General findings and caveats noted by the study authors: Because abundant contaminating clonotypes from the bulk population could be contained in FACS-sorted repertoires, computational filtering was required. After the booster, most clones that had expanded after primary vaccination were detected again (around 96% of CD4 and about 88% of CD8), suggesting broad maintenance of memory. A small fraction of clonotypes showed up in both the CD4 and CD8 compartments, probably as a result of convergent recombination. Compared with the primary T-cell response, the secondary T-cell response was faster but weaker, reaching its peak on day 5 rather than on day 15. The study included only a couple of donors, which limits how far the findings can be generalized.

TCR cDNA was made using 5'RACE template switching, a step that added a universal primer site and unique molecular identifiers. cDNA synthesis was primed from both the TCR alpha and TCR beta constant segments. Libraries were amplified in two PCR steps, with sample barcodes and sequencing adapters added in the second step. Sequencing of libraries was performed on Illumina HiSeq 2500 (2x100 bp) or NovaSeq (2x150 bp). Under the source paper's analysis protocol: MIGEC was used to demultiplex reads and collapse the reads into UMI consensus sequences, and MiXCR was used for V(D)J alignment. Clonotypes responding to the vaccine were identified with edgeR on replicate PBMC samples, with the criteria of FDR below 0.01 and a log2 fold change above 5 up to day 15. Each bulk clonotype received a CD4 or CD8 identity based on whether the sequenced CD4 or CD8 repertoire contained that clonotype at higher abundance. TCRdb applied fastp at Q25 and MiXCR to the public reads, then kept only in-frame beta chains. Every entry covers one CDR3 protein and lists the most common genes and DNA from its rows. The V and J calls follow TCRdb's processing rather than the paper's. Counted in this sample were approximately 510,000 distinct CDR3 sequences; about a fifth of them appeared once. The ten most abundant clones make up about 16% of the sample.

CDR1 and CDR2 (SGHVS, FNYEAQ) derive from the germline V gene. There are 16 amino acids in the CDR3, from cysteine to phenylalanine inclusive. CDR3 DNA only is kept here, 48 bases in frame from base 1. V is trimmed back by 1 base and J by 4 bases, and the junction contains 5 bases that no gene match accounts for. Within its sample, this clonotype is large (0.1 to 1%). Its binding antigen is unknown. Base qualities are not provided; no much larger clone lies one nucleotide away. Sample: PBMCs, taken 21 days after the first yellow fever vaccination. The rearrangement combines TRBV7-6 with TRBJ2-3, with TRBD1 matching 10 junction bases. The receptor's source is a man aged 18 to 30 who received the YFV17D yellow fever vaccine. The DNA sequence is given as TGTGCCAGCAGCTTAGAAGGGGACAGGGGTTCAGATACGCAGTATTTT. The resulting protein is CASSLEGDRGSDTQYF.